This TCR beta chain was identified in a study of blood T cell repertoires in COVID-19. Produced via immunoSEQ multiplex PCR; TCRdb's table is partial and in-frame only. This sample carries 340,000 or so clones, approximately 83% of them seen once, and the ten largest clones take around 4.2%. Trimming pared 5 bases from V and 5 bases from J, leaving 15 bases between. The CDR3 extends over 15 amino acids. Germline V gives CDR1 SNHLY, CDR2 FYNNEI. The receptor comes from a woman between 35 and 50 years old with acute COVID-19. Sequenced: PBMCs or T cells enriched from blood (not recorded which). The chain has TRBV2 and TRBJ1-4; maybe TRBD1 (5 bases). CDR3 coding DNA: TGTGCCAGCAGTTATCGAGACAGCACCAATGAAAAACTGTTTTTT. It yields the protein CASSYRDSTNEKLFF. The full variable domain, in which reference TRBV2 and TRBJ1-4 provide the parts outside the CDR3, is EPEVTQTPSHQVTQMGQEVILRCVPISNHLYFYWYRQILGQKVEFLVSFYNNEISEKSEIFDDQFSVERPDGSNFTLKIRSTKLEDSAMYFCASSYRDSTNEKLFFGSGTQLSVL.